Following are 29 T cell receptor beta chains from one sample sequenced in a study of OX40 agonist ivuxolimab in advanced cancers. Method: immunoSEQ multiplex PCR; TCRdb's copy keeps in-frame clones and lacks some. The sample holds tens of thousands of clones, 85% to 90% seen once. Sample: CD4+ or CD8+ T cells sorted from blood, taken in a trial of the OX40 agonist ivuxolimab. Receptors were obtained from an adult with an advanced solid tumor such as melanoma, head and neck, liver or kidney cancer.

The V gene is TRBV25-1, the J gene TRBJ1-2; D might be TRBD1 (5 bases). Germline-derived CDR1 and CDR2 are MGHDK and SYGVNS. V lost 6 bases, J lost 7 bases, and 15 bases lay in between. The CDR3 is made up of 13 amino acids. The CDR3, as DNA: TGTGCCAGCAGCTCGACAAGGAGGGGTGGCTACACCTTC. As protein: CASSSTRRGGYTF.

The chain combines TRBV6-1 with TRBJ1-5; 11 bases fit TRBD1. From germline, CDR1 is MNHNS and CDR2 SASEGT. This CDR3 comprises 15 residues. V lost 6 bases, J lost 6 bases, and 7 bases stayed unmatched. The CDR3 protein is CASRSDRGQGQPQHF. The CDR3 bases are TGTGCCAGCAGGTCGGACAGGGGGCAAGGTCAGCCCCAGCATTTT.

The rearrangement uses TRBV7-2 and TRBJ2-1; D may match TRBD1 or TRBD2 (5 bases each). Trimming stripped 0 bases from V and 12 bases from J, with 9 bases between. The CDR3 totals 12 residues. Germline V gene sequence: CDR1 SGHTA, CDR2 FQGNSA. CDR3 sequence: CASSLAGDRQFF. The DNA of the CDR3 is TGTGCCAGCAGCTTAGCGGGGGACCGGCAGTTCTTC.

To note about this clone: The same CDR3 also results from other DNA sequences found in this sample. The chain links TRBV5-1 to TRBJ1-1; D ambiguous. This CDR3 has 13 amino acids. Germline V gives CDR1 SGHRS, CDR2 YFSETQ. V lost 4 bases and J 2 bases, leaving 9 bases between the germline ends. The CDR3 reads CASSLGSNTEAFF. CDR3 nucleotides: TGCGCCAGCAGCCTAGGGAGTAACACTGAAGCTTTCTTT.

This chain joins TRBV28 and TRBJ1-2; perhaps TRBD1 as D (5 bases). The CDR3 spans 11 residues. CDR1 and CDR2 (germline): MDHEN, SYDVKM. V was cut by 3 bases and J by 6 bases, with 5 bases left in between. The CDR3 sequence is CASSLGDGYTF. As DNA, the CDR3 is TGTGCCAGCAGTTTGGGGGATGGCTACACCTTC.

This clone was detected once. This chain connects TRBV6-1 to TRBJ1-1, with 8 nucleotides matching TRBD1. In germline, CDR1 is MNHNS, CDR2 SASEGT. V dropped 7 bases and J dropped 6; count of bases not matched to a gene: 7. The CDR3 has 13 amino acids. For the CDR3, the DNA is TGTGCCAGCAATGACAGGGGAGGTGCTGAAGCTTTCTTT. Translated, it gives CASNDRGGAEAFF.

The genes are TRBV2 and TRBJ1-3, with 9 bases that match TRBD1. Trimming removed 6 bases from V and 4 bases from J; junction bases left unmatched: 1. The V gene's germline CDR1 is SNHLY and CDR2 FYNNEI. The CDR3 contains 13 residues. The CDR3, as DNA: TGTGCCAGCAGCACAGGGGGCGGAAACACCATATATTTT. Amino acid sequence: CASSTGGGNTIYF.

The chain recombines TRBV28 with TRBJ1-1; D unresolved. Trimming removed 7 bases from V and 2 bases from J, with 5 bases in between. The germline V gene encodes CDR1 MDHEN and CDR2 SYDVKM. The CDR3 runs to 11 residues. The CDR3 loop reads CASTENTEAFF. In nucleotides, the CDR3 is TGTGCCAGCACCGAAAACACTGAAGCTTTCTTT.

The CDR3 loop is CATSRARGQGAGEQYF. The CDR3 DNA reads as TGTGCCACCAGCAGAGCCCGGGGACAGGGGGCTGGGGAGCAGTACTTC. This rearrangement joins TRBV15 to TRBJ2-7; 12 bases map to TRBD1. The CDR3 is made up of 16 amino acids. V was pared by 1 base and J by 7 bases, with 8 bases of the junction left unmatched. Germline CDR1 reads LNHNV; CDR2 reads YYDKDF (reference sequence).

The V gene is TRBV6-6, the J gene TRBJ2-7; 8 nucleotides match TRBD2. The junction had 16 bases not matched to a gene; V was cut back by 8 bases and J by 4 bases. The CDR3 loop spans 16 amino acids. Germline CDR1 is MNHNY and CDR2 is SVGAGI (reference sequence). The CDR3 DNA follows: TGTGCCAGCGCCAATCCAAAACGGGAGGGAGGTTACGAGCAGTACTTC. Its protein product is CASANPKREGGYEQYF.

The CDR3 spells CASSLSIRATEAFF. The CDR3 coding sequence is TGTGCCAGCAGCTTGAGTATCAGGGCCACTGAAGCTTTCTTT. The rearrangement uses TRBV7-9 and TRBJ1-1, with D perhaps TRBD1 (5 bases). The V and J ends lost 3 bases and 4 bases respectively, with 12 bases between them. The CDR3 spans 14 residues. Germline V gene sequence: CDR1 SEHNR, CDR2 FQNEAQ (reference sequence).

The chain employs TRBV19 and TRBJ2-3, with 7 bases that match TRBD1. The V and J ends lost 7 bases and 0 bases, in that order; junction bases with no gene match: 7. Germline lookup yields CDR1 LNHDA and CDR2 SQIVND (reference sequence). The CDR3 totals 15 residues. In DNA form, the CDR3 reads TGTGCCAGTACCCGGACAGGATTTAGCACAGATACGCAGTATTTT. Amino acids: CASTRTGFSTDTQYF.

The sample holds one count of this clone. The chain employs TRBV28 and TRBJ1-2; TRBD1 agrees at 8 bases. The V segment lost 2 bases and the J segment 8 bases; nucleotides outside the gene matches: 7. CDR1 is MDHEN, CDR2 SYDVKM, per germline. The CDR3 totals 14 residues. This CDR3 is CASSLEDRAGGYTF. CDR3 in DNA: TGTGCCAGCAGTTTAGAGGACAGGGCTGGCGGCTACACCTTC.

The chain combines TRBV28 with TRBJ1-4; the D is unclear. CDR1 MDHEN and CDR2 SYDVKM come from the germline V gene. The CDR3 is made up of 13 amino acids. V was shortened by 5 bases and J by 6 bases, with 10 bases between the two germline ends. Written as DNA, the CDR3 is TGTGCCAGCAGTGTATTGTCCGATGAAAAACTGTTTTTT. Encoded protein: CASSVLSDEKLFF.

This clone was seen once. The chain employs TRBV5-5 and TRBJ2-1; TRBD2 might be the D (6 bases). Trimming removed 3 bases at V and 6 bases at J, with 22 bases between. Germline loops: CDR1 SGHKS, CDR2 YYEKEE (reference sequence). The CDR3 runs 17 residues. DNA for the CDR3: TGTGCCAGCAGCTCCCGTGCTAGGGACTCGAGATTCAATGAGCAGTTCTTC. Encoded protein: CASSSRARDSRFNEQFF.

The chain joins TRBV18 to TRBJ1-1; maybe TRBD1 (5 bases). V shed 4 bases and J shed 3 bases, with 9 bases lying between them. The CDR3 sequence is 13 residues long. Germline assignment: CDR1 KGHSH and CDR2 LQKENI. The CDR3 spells CASSRGGDTEAFF. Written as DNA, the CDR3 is TGTGCCAGCTCACGGGGAGGGGACACTGAAGCTTTCTTT.

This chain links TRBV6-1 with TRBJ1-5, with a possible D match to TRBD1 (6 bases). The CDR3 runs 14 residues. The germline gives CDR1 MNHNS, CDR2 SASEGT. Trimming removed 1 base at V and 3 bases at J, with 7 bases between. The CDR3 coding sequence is TGTGCCAGCAGTGAAGGACAGGCCAATCAGCCCCAGCATTTT. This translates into CASSEGQANQPQHF.

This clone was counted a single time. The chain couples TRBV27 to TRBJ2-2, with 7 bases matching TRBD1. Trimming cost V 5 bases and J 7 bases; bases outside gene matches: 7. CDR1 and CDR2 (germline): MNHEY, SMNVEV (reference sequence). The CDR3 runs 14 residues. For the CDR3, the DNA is TGTGCCAGCAGTCCAAATGACAGGGTCGGGGAGCTGTTTTTT. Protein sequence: CASSPNDRVGELFF.

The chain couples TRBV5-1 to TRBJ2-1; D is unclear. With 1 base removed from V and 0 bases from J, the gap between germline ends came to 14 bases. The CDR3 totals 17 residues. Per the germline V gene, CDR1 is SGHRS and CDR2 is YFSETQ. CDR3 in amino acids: CASSLFVSQDSYNEQFF. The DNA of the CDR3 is TGCGCCAGCAGCTTGTTCGTAAGCCAGGACTCCTACAATGAGCAGTTCTTC.

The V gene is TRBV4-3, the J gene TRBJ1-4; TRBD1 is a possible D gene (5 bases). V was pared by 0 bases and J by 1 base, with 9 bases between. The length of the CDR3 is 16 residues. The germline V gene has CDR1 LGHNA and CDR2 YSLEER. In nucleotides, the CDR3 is TGCGCCAGCAGCCAAGATCTAAGGGGAACTAATGAAAAACTGTTTTTT. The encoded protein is CASSQDLRGTNEKLFF.

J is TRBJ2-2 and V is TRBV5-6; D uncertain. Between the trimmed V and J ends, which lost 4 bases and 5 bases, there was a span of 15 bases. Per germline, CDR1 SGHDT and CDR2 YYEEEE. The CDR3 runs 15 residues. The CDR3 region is CASSPTQRTTGELFF. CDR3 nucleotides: TGTGCCAGCAGCCCCACACAGAGAACAACCGGGGAGCTGTTTTTT.

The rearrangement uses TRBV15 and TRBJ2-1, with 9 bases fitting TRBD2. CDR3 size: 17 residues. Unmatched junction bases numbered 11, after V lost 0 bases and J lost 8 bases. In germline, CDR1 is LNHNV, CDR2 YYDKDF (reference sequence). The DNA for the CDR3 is TGTGCCACCAGCAGAGATAGGTTAGAACTAGCGGGCCATGAGCAGTTCTTC. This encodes CATSRDRLELAGHEQFF. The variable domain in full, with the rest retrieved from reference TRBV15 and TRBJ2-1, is DAMVIQNPRYQVTQFGKPVTLSCSQTLNHNVMYWYQQKSSQAPKLLFHYYDKDFNNEADTPDNFQSRRPNTSFCFLDIRSPGLGDTAMYLCATSRDRLELAGHEQFFGPGTRLTVL.

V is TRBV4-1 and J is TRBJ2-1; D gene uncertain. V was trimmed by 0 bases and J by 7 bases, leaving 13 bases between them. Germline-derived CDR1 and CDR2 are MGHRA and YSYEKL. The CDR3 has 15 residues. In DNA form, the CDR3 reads TGCGCCAGCAGCCAAGATACCTGGAGAGTAAATGAGCAGTTCTTC. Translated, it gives CASSQDTWRVNEQFF.

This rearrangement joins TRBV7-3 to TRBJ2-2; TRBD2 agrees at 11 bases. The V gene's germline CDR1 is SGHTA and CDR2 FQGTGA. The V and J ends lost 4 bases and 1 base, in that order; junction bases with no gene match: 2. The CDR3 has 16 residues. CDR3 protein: CASSSSGRKNTGELFF. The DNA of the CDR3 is TGTGCCAGCAGCTCTAGCGGGAGGAAGAACACCGGGGAGCTGTTTTTT. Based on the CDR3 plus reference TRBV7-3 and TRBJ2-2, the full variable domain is GAGVSQTPSNKVTEKGKYVELRCDPISGHTALYWYRQSLGQGPEFLIYFQGTGAADDSGLPNDRFFAVRPEGSVSTLKIQRTERGDSAVYLCASSSSGRKNTGELFFGEGSRLTVL.

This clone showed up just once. The CDR3 region is CASSLSQGQGKLFF. The CDR3 DNA reads as TGTGCCAGCAGCTTGAGCCAGGGCCAGGGGAAACTGTTTTTT. The V gene is TRBV5-5, the J gene TRBJ1-4; TRBD1 might be the D (6 bases). This CDR3 is 14 amino acids long. CDR1 SGHKS and CDR2 YYEKEE come from the germline V gene (reference sequence). The V end lost 1 base, the J end lost 11 bases, and 15 bases lay between the germline ends. The full variable domain, with the rest looked up from reference TRBV5-5 and TRBJ1-4, is DAGVTQSPTHLIKTRGQQVTLRCSPISGHKSVSWYQQVLGQGPQFIFQYYEKEERGRGNFPDRFSARQFPNYSSELNVNALLLGDSALYLCASSLSQGQGKLFFGSGTQLSVL.

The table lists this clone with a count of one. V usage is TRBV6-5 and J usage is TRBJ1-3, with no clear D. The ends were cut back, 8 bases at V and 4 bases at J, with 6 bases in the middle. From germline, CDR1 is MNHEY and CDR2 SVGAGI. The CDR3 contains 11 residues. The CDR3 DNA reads TGTGCCAGCGGTACCGGAAACACCATATATTTT. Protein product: CASGTGNTIYF.

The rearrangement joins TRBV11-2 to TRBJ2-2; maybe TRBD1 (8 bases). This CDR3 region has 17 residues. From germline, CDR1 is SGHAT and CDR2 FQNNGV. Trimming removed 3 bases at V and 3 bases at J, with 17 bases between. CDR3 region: CASSFPYRGGDTGELFF. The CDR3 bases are TGTGCCAGCAGCTTTCCCTACAGGGGGGGAGACACCGGGGAGCTGTTTTTT. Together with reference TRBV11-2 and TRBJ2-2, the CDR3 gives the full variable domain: EAGVAQSPRYKIIEKRQSVAFWCNPISGHATLYWYQQILGQGPKLLIQFQNNGVVDDSQLPKDRFSAERLKGVDSTLKIQPAKLEDSAVYLCASSFPYRGGDTGELFFGEGSRLTVL.

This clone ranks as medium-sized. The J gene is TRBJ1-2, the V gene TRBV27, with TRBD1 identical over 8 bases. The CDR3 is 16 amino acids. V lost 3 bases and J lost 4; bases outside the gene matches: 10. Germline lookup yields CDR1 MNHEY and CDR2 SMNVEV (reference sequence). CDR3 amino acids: CASSFQMTGVSYGYTF. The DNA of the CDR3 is TGTGCCAGCAGTTTTCAGATGACAGGGGTGAGCTATGGCTACACCTTC.

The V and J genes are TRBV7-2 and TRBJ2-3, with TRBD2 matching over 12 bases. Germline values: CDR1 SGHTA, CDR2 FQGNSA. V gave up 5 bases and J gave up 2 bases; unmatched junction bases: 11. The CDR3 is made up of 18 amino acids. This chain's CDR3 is CASSPGLAGRGPTDTQYF. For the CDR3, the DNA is TGTGCCAGCAGCCCCGGACTAGCGGGGAGAGGGCCCACAGATACGCAGTATTTT. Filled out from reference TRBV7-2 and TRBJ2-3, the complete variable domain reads GAGVSQSPSNKVTEKGKDVELRCDPISGHTALYWYRQSLGQGLEFLIYFQGNSAPDKSGLPSDRFSAERTGGSVSTLTIQRTQQEDSAVYLCASSPGLAGRGPTDTQYFGPGTRLTVL.